A single sample is the source of the 32 T cell receptor beta chains below, sequenced in a study of blood T cell repertoires in COVID-19. Data came from immunoSEQ multiplex PCR; TCRdb stores just in-frame clones and leaves some out. This table has roughly 310,000 clones, roughly 90% appearing once. The specimen sequenced was PBMCs or T cells enriched from blood (not recorded which). The receptors originated from a man between 60 and 70 years old who had recovered from COVID-19.

The J gene is TRBJ2-7, the V gene TRBV19, with 8 bases matching TRBD2. The CDR3 totals 15 residues. Germline values: CDR1 LNHDA, CDR2 SQIVND (reference sequence). Trimming removed 5 bases from V and 3 bases from J; junction bases left unmatched: 9. The CDR3 nucleotides read TGTGCCAGTAGTTCCCGGGGGGGTATTAACTACGAGCAGTACTTC. Amino acids: CASSSRGGINYEQYF.

The chain couples TRBV2 to TRBJ1-5, with D possibly matching TRBD1 (6 bases). From germline, CDR1 is SNHLY and CDR2 FYNNEI. V lost 6 bases to trimming and J lost 1 base, with 13 bases between them. CDR3 length: 15 residues. CDR3 DNA: TGTGCCAGCAGACAGGGTGACTTCAGCAATCAGCCCCAGCATTTT. The encoded protein is CASRQGDFSNQPQHF.

The rearrangement uses TRBV7-8 and TRBJ1-5; 7 nucleotides match TRBD1. V gave up 3 bases and J gave up 4 bases; unmatched junction bases: 3. The CDR3 runs 14 residues. Germline lookup yields CDR1 SGHVS and CDR2 FQNEAQ. The chain's CDR3 is CASSFKDRNQPQHF. The CDR3 coding sequence is TGTGCCAGCAGCTTCAAGGACAGGAATCAGCCCCAGCATTTT.

This clone was seen a single time. The J gene is TRBJ1-2, the V gene TRBV10-3, with TRBD1 matching 10 bases. Germline CDR1 ENHRY, CDR2 SYGVKD. The V segment lost 1 base and the J segment 6 bases; nucleotides outside the gene matches: 8. The CDR3 totals 16 residues. Written as DNA, the CDR3 is TGTGCCATCAGTGAGTGGGCCACCGGGACAGGGGATGGCTACACCTTC. It codes for CAISEWATGTGDGYTF.

V and J are TRBV11-3 and TRBJ2-2, with D perhaps TRBD1 (5 bases). This CDR3 region has 12 residues. Trimming left V 6 bases short and J 7 bases short, with 9 bases between. Germline CDR1 and CDR2: SGHNT and YENEEA. The CDR3 protein is CASRQGGGELFF. CDR3 DNA: TGTGCCAGCAGGCAGGGTGGCGGGGAGCTGTTTTTT.

J is TRBJ2-7 and V is TRBV5-6; 9 nucleotides agree with TRBD2. Germline V gene data show CDR1 as SGHDT and CDR2 as YYEEEE. Losses at the gene ends were 4 bases for V and 3 bases for J; bases not matched to a gene: 5. The CDR3 has 14 residues. The CDR3 DNA is TGTGCCAGCAGCACAGGGACTAGCTTCTACGAGCAGTACTTC. Its translation is CASSTGTSFYEQYF.

CDR3 sequence reads: CASSALGDRGSPLHF. CDR3 nucleotides: TGTGCCAGCAGCGCGTTGGGGGACAGGGGTTCACCCCTCCACTTT. The V call is TRBV9, the J call TRBJ1-6, with 10 positions matching TRBD1. Germline-derived CDR1 and CDR2 are SGDLS and YYNGEE. Losses at the gene ends were 3 bases for V and 9 bases for J; bases not matched to a gene: 6. CDR3 length equals 15 residues.

V gene TRBV7-9 combines with J gene TRBJ1-1; D is unresolved. The CDR3 contains 13 residues. Germline V gene data show CDR1 as SEHNR and CDR2 as FQNEAQ (reference sequence). The V end lost 5 bases, the J end lost 1 base, and 8 bases lay between the germline ends. The CDR3 loop reads CASSVSGNTEAFF. The CDR3 nucleotides are TGTGCCAGCAGCGTTTCGGGGAACACTGAAGCTTTCTTT.

The rearrangement joins TRBV7-2 to TRBJ2-7, with 7 bases matching TRBD2. Germline CDR1 SGHTA, CDR2 FQGNSA. Losses at the gene ends were 1 base for V and 6 bases for J; bases not matched to a gene: 6. The CDR3 spans 14 residues. The CDR3 DNA is TGTGCCAGCAGCTTAGTCGGGAGGCCGGGCGAGCAGTACTTC. It encodes CASSLVGRPGEQYF.

The chain has TRBV7-9 and TRBJ1-1; D remains unclear. Between the trimmed V and J ends, which lost 5 bases and 6 bases, there was a span of 37 bases. Germline-derived CDR1 and CDR2 are SEHNR and FQNEAQ (reference sequence). This CDR3 contains 21 residues. The CDR3 DNA reads as TGTGCCAGCAGCCGGGGTTTAAGTGGCCCGGGAGCTTCAACAATGGGCTCTGAAGCTTTCTTT. It codes for CASSRGLSGPGASTMGSEAFF. The full variable domain, completed using reference TRBV7-9 and TRBJ1-1, is DTGVSQNPRHKITKRGQNVTFRCDPISEHNRLYWYRQTLGQGPEFLTYFQNEAQLEKSRLLSDRFSAERPKGSFSTLEIQRTEQGDSAMYLCASSRGLSGPGASTMGSEAFFGQGTRLTVV.

The chain combines TRBV7-9 with TRBJ2-1; the match to TRBD2 covers 14 bases. Per germline, CDR1 SEHNR and CDR2 FQNEAQ (reference sequence). After removal of 5 bases from V and 3 bases from J, the junction contained 15 bases not matched to a gene. The CDR3 length is 20 residues. CDR3 protein: CASSSLTSGRALTVYNEQFF. The CDR3 DNA reads TGTGCCAGCAGCAGCCTGACTAGCGGGAGGGCCCTAACCGTCTACAATGAGCAGTTCTTC.

The rearrangement uses TRBV9 and TRBJ2-1; D perhaps matches TRBD1 (5 bases). This CDR3 comprises 12 residues. Trimming shortened V by 5 bases and J by 5 bases, and 8 bases separated the two germline ends. Germline V gene lookup returns CDR1 SGDLS and CDR2 YYNGEE. CDR3 protein: CASSPQDNEQFF. The CDR3 nucleotides read TGTGCCAGCAGTCCACAGGACAATGAGCAGTTCTTC.

This clone was recorded once. This chain connects TRBV7-2 to TRBJ1-2, with TRBD1 matching 8 bases. The germline V gene has CDR1 SGHTA and CDR2 FQGNSA. Trimming cost V 4 bases and J 2 bases; bases outside gene matches: 0. This CDR3 spans 13 amino acids. This chain's CDR3 is CASSWDRNYGYTF. The DNA for the CDR3 is TGTGCCAGCAGCTGGGACAGGAACTATGGCTACACCTTC.

This clone was seen just once. The chain joins TRBV6-5 to TRBJ1-1; D uncertain. Trimming removed 3 bases from V and 1 base from J, with 12 bases in between. This CDR3 region has 15 residues. In germline, CDR1 is MNHEY, CDR2 SVGAGI. Here the CDR3 reads CASSYHLNGNTEAFF. In DNA, the CDR3 is TGTGCCAGCAGTTATCACCTAAACGGGAACACTGAAGCTTTCTTT.

The chain uses TRBV5-4 and TRBJ2-1; TRBD2 agrees at 9 bases. V lost 3 bases to trimming and J lost 6 bases; unmatched junction nucleotides: 7. Per germline, CDR1 SGHNT and CDR2 YYREEE (reference sequence). This CDR3 is 15 amino acids long. The CDR3 spells CASSWGLAGTNEQFF. The CDR3, as DNA: TGTGCCAGCAGCTGGGGCCTAGCGGGAACCAATGAGCAGTTCTTC.

The CDR3 DNA reads as TGTGCCACCAGCAGAGACCCCGGGACAGGGGAGATACTTTCTAGAAACACCATATATTTT. This encodes CATSRDPGTGEILSRNTIYF. The rearrangement uses TRBV15 and TRBJ1-3; 10 positions match TRBD1. CDR3 length: 20 residues. With 0 bases clipped from V and 5 bases from J, the junction kept 16 bases outside the gene matches. Germline CDR1 LNHNV, CDR2 YYDKDF (reference sequence).

This chain joins TRBV18 and TRBJ2-6; no clear D gene. V was pared by 2 bases and J by 0 bases, with 5 bases between. The CDR3 extends over 15 amino acids. Germline V gene sequence: CDR1 KGHSH, CDR2 LQKENI. CDR3 sequence reads: CASSPFSSGANVLTF. DNA for the CDR3: TGTGCCAGCTCACCATTTAGCTCTGGGGCCAACGTCCTGACTTTC.

The chain joins TRBV29-1 to TRBJ2-3; 11 positions match TRBD1. Germline CDR1 and CDR2: SQVTM and ANQGSEA. The V segment lost 5 bases and the J segment 3 bases; nucleotides outside the gene matches: 4. CDR3 size: 14 residues. This CDR3 reads CSVSGQGATDTQYF. The CDR3 nucleotides read TGCAGCGTTAGTGGACAGGGGGCGACAGATACGCAGTATTTT.

This clone was observed a few times. The chain combines TRBV7-2 with TRBJ1-2; D unclear. Germline V gene lookup returns CDR1 SGHTA and CDR2 FQGNSA. The V gene lost 4 bases and the J gene lost 7 bases, with 22 bases spanning the gap. The CDR3 runs to 16 residues. CDR3 amino acids: CASSSEALTKVRGYTF. CDR3 sequence (DNA): TGTGCCAGCAGCTCAGAAGCCCTGACAAAGGTTCGTGGCTACACCTTC.

This chain joins TRBV7-3 and TRBJ2-2, with 7 bases identical to TRBD1. CDR1 is SGHTA and CDR2 is FQGTGA in the germline V gene. The CDR3 covers 13 residues. V was pared by 5 bases and J by 8 bases, with 5 bases of the junction left unmatched. The CDR3 protein is CASSPEGAGELFF. For the CDR3, the DNA is TGTGCCAGCAGCCCAGAGGGGGCGGGGGAGCTGTTTTTT.

The chain employs TRBV12-3 or TRBV12-4 and TRBJ2-3; D perhaps matches TRBD1 (5 bases). V lost 3 bases to trimming and J lost 6 bases, with 10 bases between them. CDR3 length: 13 amino acids. DNA for the CDR3: TGTGCCAGCAGTTTTGGGGCGGAGGATACGCAGTATTTT. Translation: CASSFGAEDTQYF.

This chain joins TRBV15 and TRBJ1-2; a weak D match, TRBD1 (5 bases). The germline gives CDR1 LNHNV, CDR2 YYDKDF (reference sequence). The V gene lost 9 bases and the J gene lost 8 bases, with 22 bases spanning the gap. The CDR3 extends over 14 amino acids. The CDR3 nucleotides are TGTGCCACGCAGAGGGGAGGATTGGGGTTGGGCTACACCTTC. It specifies CATQRGGLGLGYTF.

The chain is built from TRBV7-6 and TRBJ2-2; 8 positions agree with TRBD2. Looked up from germline, CDR1 is SGHVS and CDR2 is FNYEAQ. CDR3 length: 16 amino acids. After removal of 9 bases from V and 0 bases from J, the junction contained 9 bases not matched to a gene. CDR3 DNA sequence: TGTGCCAGTCGACAGCGGGGGACCTCGAACACCGGGGAGCTGTTTTTT. It specifies CASRQRGTSNTGELFF.

The rearrangement uses TRBV5-4 and TRBJ1-1; 8 bases align to TRBD1. Germline CDR1 is SGHNT and CDR2 is YYREEE (reference sequence). J gave up 4 bases and V 0 bases, and 5 bases lay outside the gene matches. The CDR3 sequence is 15 residues long. The CDR3 reads CASSLARGLGTEAFF. In DNA form, the CDR3 reads TGTGCCAGCAGCTTGGCCAGGGGGCTAGGCACTGAAGCTTTCTTT.

The CDR3 reads CASSVTGYTEAFF. In DNA, the CDR3 is TGTGCCAGCAGCGTAACAGGGTACACTGAAGCTTTCTTT. The chain joins TRBV9 to TRBJ1-1; possible D gene TRBD1, 6 bases. The CDR3 consists of 13 residues. Trimming shortened V by 1 base and J by 3 bases, and 7 bases separated the two germline ends. Germline V gene lookup returns CDR1 SGDLS and CDR2 YYNGEE.

This chain connects TRBV5-1 to TRBJ2-1, with 7 nucleotides matching TRBD2. The CDR3 runs to 15 residues. V dropped 1 base and J dropped 6; count of bases not matched to a gene: 7. Per the germline V gene, CDR1 is SGHRS and CDR2 is YFSETQ. The CDR3 here is CASSLREAPPNEQFF. In nucleotides, the CDR3 is TGCGCCAGCAGCTTGCGGGAGGCCCCCCCCAATGAGCAGTTCTTC.

As DNA, the CDR3 is TGCAGCGTTGCGGGGGGCGGTTCTGGAAACACCATATATTTT. This codes for CSVAGGGSGNTIYF. V usage is TRBV29-1 and J usage is TRBJ1-3; a possible D gene is TRBD1 (6 bases). There are 14 residues in the CDR3. Trimming pared 4 bases from V and 1 base from J, leaving 11 bases between. The germline V gene encodes CDR1 SQVTM and CDR2 ANQGSEA.

The chain recombines TRBV4-3 with TRBJ2-7, with 7 bases matching TRBD2. V lost 0 bases to trimming and J lost 9 bases; unmatched junction nucleotides: 14. Germline lookup yields CDR1 LGHNA and CDR2 YSLEER. The CDR3 loop spans 16 amino acids. The CDR3 sequence: CASSQDTSRAGVGQYF. CDR3 in DNA: TGCGCCAGCAGCCAAGATACAAGCAGGGCGGGGGTCGGGCAGTACTTC.

V and J are TRBV11-2 and TRBJ1-3, with D perhaps TRBD1 (5 bases). The CDR3 extends over 14 amino acids. V gave up 6 bases and J gave up 7 bases, with 16 bases separating them. Germline CDR1 SGHAT, CDR2 FQNNGV. The CDR3 loop reads CASRPIQGWNTIYF. CDR3 nucleotides: TGTGCCAGCAGACCAATTCAGGGATGGAACACCATATATTTT. Together with reference TRBV11-2 and TRBJ1-3, the CDR3 gives the full variable domain: EAGVAQSPRYKIIEKRQSVAFWCNPISGHATLYWYQQILGQGPKLLIQFQNNGVVDDSQLPKDRFSAERLKGVDSTLKIQPAKLEDSAVYLCASRPIQGWNTIYFGEGSWLTVV.

The V and J genes are TRBV7-2 and TRBJ2-3; tentative D call: TRBD2 (6 bases). This CDR3 has 13 amino acids. V shed 6 bases and J shed 4 bases, with 11 bases lying between them. CDR1 is SGHTA, CDR2 FQGNSA, per germline. The CDR3 DNA reads as TGTGCCAGCAGTCCCGGGACTCCAGATACGCAGTATTTT. The encoded protein is CASSPGTPDTQYF.

The chain links TRBV29-1 to TRBJ2-6; 9 bases line up with TRBD1. Germline CDR1 reads SQVTM; CDR2 reads ANQGSEA. The V gene end was trimmed by 7 bases and the J gene end by 2 bases; junction bases not matched to a gene: 6. This CDR3 region has 15 residues. The DNA of the CDR3 is TGCAGCGCGGGACAGGGTTTAGCTGGGGCCAACGTCCTGACTTTC. Translated, it gives CSAGQGLAGANVLTF. The variable domain in full, completed from reference TRBV29-1 and TRBJ2-6, reads SAVISQKPSRDICQRGTSLTIQCQVDSQVTMMFWYRQQPGQSLTLIATANQGSEATYESGFVIDKFPISRPNLTFSTLTVSNMSPEDSSIYLCSAGQGLAGANVLTFGAGSRLTVL.

The V call is TRBV19, the J call TRBJ1-5; 10 bases line up with TRBD1. Germline CDR1 LNHDA, CDR2 SQIVND (reference sequence). The V segment lost 4 bases and the J segment 0 bases; nucleotides outside the gene matches: 6. CDR3 size: 17 residues. CDR3 nucleotide sequence: TGTGCCAGTAGTAAGGGACAGGGGCGTACTAGCAATCAGCCCCAGCATTTT. Protein product: CASSKGQGRTSNQPQHF.